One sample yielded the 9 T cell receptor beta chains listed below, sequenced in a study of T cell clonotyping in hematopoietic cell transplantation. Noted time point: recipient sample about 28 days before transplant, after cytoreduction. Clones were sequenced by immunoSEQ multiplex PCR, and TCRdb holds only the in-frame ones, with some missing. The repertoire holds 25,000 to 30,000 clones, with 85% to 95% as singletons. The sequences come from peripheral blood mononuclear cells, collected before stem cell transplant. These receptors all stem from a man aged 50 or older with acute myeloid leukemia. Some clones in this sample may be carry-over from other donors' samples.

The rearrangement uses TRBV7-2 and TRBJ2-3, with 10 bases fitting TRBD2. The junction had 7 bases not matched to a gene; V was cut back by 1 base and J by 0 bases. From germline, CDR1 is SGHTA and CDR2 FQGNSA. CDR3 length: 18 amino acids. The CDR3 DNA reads TGTGCCAGCAGCTTAGAGAATAGCGGGGGGCAAAGCACAGATACGCAGTATTTT. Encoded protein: CASSLENSGGQSTDTQYF.

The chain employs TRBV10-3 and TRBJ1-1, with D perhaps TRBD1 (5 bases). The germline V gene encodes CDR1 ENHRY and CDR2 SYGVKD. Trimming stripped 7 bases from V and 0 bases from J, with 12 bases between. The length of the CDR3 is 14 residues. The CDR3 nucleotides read TGTGCCATCACGGGGGGGACCATGAACACTGAAGCTTTCTTT. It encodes CAITGGTMNTEAFF.

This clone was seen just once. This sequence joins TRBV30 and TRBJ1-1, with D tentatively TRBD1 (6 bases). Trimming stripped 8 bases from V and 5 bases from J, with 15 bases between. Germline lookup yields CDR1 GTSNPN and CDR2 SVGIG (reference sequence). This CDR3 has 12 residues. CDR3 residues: CARGRGGTEAFF. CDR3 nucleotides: TGTGCCCGAGGGAGGGGGGGGACTGAAGCTTTCTTT.

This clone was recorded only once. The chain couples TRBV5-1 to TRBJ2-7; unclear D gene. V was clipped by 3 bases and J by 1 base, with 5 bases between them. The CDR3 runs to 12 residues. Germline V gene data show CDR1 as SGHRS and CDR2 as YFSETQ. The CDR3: CASSSLSYEQYF. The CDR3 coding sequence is TGCGCCAGCAGCTCTTTATCCTACGAGCAGTACTTC.

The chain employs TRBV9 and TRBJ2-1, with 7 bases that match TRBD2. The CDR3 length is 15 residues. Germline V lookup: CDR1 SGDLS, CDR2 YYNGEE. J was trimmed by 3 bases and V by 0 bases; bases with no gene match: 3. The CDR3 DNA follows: TGTGCCAGCAGCGTAGAAGCGGGAATCTACAATGAGCAGTTCTTC. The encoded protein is CASSVEAGIYNEQFF.

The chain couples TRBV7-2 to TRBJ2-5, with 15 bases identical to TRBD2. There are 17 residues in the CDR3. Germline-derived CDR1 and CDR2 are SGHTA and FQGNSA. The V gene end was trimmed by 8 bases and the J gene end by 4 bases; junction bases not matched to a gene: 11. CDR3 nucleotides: TGTGCCAGCGCAACCGGACTAGCGGGAGGGGAGGGAGAGACCCAGTACTTC. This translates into CASATGLAGGEGETQYF.

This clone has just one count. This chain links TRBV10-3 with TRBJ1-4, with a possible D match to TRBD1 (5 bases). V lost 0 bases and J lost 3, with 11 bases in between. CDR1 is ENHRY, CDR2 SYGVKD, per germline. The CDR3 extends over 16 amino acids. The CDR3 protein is CAISESGATANEKLFF. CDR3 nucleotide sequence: TGTGCCATCAGTGAGTCCGGGGCGACGGCTAATGAAAAACTGTTTTTT.

DNA of the CDR3: TGTGCCAGCAGACCCGACAGCCTCTATGGCTACACCTTC. It specifies CASRPDSLYGYTF. The chain combines TRBV6-5 with TRBJ1-2, with D maybe TRBD1 (5 bases). The V and J ends lost 6 bases and 4 bases respectively, with 12 bases between them. The length of the CDR3 is 13 residues. The germline V gene encodes CDR1 MNHEY and CDR2 SVGAGI.

The CDR3 DNA is TGTGCCTGGGGTAGCGCAACTAATGAAAAACTGTTTTTT. It is translated as CAWGSATNEKLFF. This sequence joins TRBV30 and TRBJ1-4; D ambiguous. In germline, CDR1 is GTSNPN, CDR2 SVGIG (reference sequence). V gave up 5 bases and J gave up 0 bases, with 7 bases separating them. This CDR3 has 13 residues.